This entry lists 9 T cell receptor beta chains sequenced from one sample in a study of cytomegalovirus exposure and HLA in healthy donors. A multiplex PCR was run with 60 Vbeta primers and 13 Jbeta primers. Some clones are missing from TCRdb's copy, which holds only in-frame ones; the method was immunoSEQ multiplex PCR. The data hold 95,000 to 150,000 clones, with approximately 79% observed a single time. Sequencing input: PBMCs. Receptors were obtained from a man aged 25 to 40 in good health and CMV-seronegative.

The genes are TRBV18 and TRBJ1-6; D gene unclear. The CDR3 has 14 residues. V was cut by 1 base and J by 7 bases, with 8 bases left in between. Germline loops: CDR1 KGHSH, CDR2 LQKENI. As DNA, the CDR3 is TGTGCCAGCTCACCACAGGGAGGGAATTCACCCCTCCACTTT. This sequence encodes CASSPQGGNSPLHF.

This chain joins TRBV4-2 and TRBJ1-5, with 7 bases identical to TRBD1. CDR1 and CDR2 from the germline V gene are LGHNA and YNFKEQ. Trimming took 2 bases from V and 0 from J; bases not matched to a gene: 19. CDR3 size: 21 residues. The CDR3 nucleotides are TGTGCCAGCAGCCAACACCAGGGGACAGACAGGGCCCCTATTAGCAATCAGCCCCAGCATTTT. Amino acids: CASSQHQGTDRAPISNQPQHF.

This chain uses TRBV18 with TRBJ1-1; TRBD1 might be the D (5 bases). V lost 3 bases and J 3 bases, leaving 8 bases between the germline ends. This CDR3 region has 13 residues. CDR1 is KGHSH and CDR2 is LQKENI in the germline V gene. The CDR3 is CASSPTGDTEAFF. CDR3 sequence (DNA): TGTGCCAGCTCACCCACGGGGGACACTGAAGCTTTCTTT.

J is TRBJ1-1 and V is TRBV27, with D possibly matching TRBD1 (6 bases). This CDR3 comprises 13 residues. V gave up 6 bases and J gave up 5 bases, with 13 bases separating them. Germline CDR1 MNHEY, CDR2 SMNVEV (reference sequence). This CDR3 reads CASSPGGGTEAFF. In DNA form, the CDR3 reads TGTGCCAGCAGCCCGGGGGGCGGTACTGAAGCTTTCTTT.

The rearrangement links TRBV6-7 to TRBJ1-5; D is ambiguous. TRBV6-7 carries the ORF label, with uncertain function. V lost 11 bases to trimming and J lost 3 bases, with 17 bases between them. The CDR3 is 14 amino acids. The CDR3 region is CASDPRRANQPQHF. The DNA of the CDR3 is TGTGCCTCGGACCCCCGGCGGGCCAATCAGCCCCAGCATTTT.

This chain links TRBV7-9 with TRBJ2-2; D is possibly TRBD1 (6 bases). Trimming removed 4 bases at V and 7 bases at J, with 10 bases between. The germline V gene has CDR1 SEHNR and CDR2 FQNEAQ (reference sequence). This CDR3 has 13 amino acids. CDR3 protein: CASSSLGGGELFF. CDR3 in DNA: TGTGCCAGCAGCTCCTTAGGGGGCGGGGAGCTGTTTTTT.

The chain employs TRBV11-2 and TRBJ1-1, with 7 bases aligning to TRBD1. This CDR3 has 14 residues. Per germline, CDR1 SGHAT and CDR2 FQNNGV. The V segment lost 4 bases and the J segment 5 bases; nucleotides outside the gene matches: 7. CDR3 sequence: CASSSTGDGTEAFF. Written as DNA, the CDR3 is TGTGCCAGCAGCTCAACAGGGGATGGGACTGAAGCTTTCTTT.

The chain employs TRBV7-2 and TRBJ2-2, with 15 bases identical to TRBD2. V was pared by 1 base and J by 1 base, with 4 bases of the junction left unmatched. Germline V gene sequence: CDR1 SGHTA, CDR2 FQGNSA. This CDR3 is 19 amino acids long. CDR3 bases: TGTGCCAGCAGCTTAGTTGGACTAGCGGGGGGGCTGAACACCGGGGAGCTGTTTTTT. This sequence encodes CASSLVGLAGGLNTGELFF.

There are a few counts of this clone. The chain combines TRBV5-4 with TRBJ2-3, with D perhaps TRBD1 (6 bases). This CDR3 comprises 14 residues. Trimming shortened V by 3 bases and J by 2 bases, and 10 bases separated the two germline ends. Germline V gene lookup returns CDR1 SGHNT and CDR2 YYREEE (reference sequence). The CDR3 is CASSSGQPTDTQYF. The CDR3 DNA reads TGTGCCAGCAGCTCCGGACAGCCCACAGATACGCAGTATTTT.